Included here is one TCR beta chain sequence, with context. As yet, its antigen is unknown. This PCR relied on a set of 60 Vbeta primers and 13 Jbeta primers. The assay was immunoSEQ multiplex PCR, and TCRdb's table has in-frame clones only and misses some. The data show over 200,000 clones, approximately 82% seen once. V shed 0 bases, J shed 12 bases, and the junction held 9 bases outside the gene matches. Germline values: CDR1 SGDLS, CDR2 YYNGEE. The CDR3 spans 15 residues. This sample is part of a study of cytomegalovirus exposure and HLA in healthy donors. The study, taken as a whole, reports: Common viral pathogens (according to a later analysis) appeared linked to several of the most significant clusters. A later analysis found that most CMV-associated TCR beta chains appeared HLA-restricted. The presence/absence work took it that sequencing depth was about the same across donors. The investigators catalogued 150 or so TCR beta chains as cytomegalovirus-associated.

This TCR derives from a woman aged 40 to 50 in good health and CMV-seronegative. Material: PBMCs. V is TRBV9 and J is TRBJ2-1; 10 bases align to TRBD2. This CDR3 reads CASSVEASGGRRQFF. The CDR3 region has the DNA TGTGCCAGCAGCGTAGAGGCTAGCGGGGGTAGGCGGCAGTTCTTC.